The 27 T cell receptor beta chains below come from one sample, sequenced in a study of human T cells and chemical hapten exposure. TCRdb reprocessed the RACE reads with MiXCR, giving one entry per CDR3 protein. The repertoire holds over 300,000 distinct CDR3 sequences, with 5% to 6.5% as singletons. Time point of the sample: pre-sensitization, week 0. Treatment: therapeutic diphenylcyclopropenone sensitization with weekly scalp DPC. Sequencing was performed on whole blood, taken in connection with sensitization to the hapten diphenylcyclopropenone (DPC). The source of these receptors is a woman aged 45 to 65 with alopecia areata. Some clones in this sample may be carry-over from other donors' samples.

This clonotype showed up many times. The rearrangement links TRBV7-2 to TRBJ1-1; no firm D call. Looked up from germline, CDR1 is SGHTA and CDR2 is FQGNSA. This CDR3 has 14 residues. Trimming took 0 bases from V and 1 from J, leaving 6 bases between them. CDR3 in amino acids: CASSLARKNTEAFF. DNA for the CDR3: TGTGCCAGCAGCTTAGCGCGGAAGAACACTGAAGCTTTCTTT.

This clonotype was observed at least ten times. V usage is TRBV28 and J usage is TRBJ2-7, with D possibly TRBD1 on 6 matching bases. The germline gives CDR1 MDHEN, CDR2 SYDVKM. V gave up 6 bases and J gave up 2 bases, with 11 bases separating them. This CDR3 has 13 residues. The CDR3 loop reads CASRYGQTYEQYF. The CDR3 coding sequence is TGTGCCAGCAGATACGGACAGACCTACGAGCAGTACTTC.

The CDR3 loop is CASSSPPRTVSLTDTQYF. CDR3 sequence (DNA): TGCGCCAGCAGCTCCCCCCCCCGGACAGTCAGCCTCACAGATACGCAGTATTTT. V and J are TRBV5-1 and TRBJ2-3; perhaps TRBD1 as D (6 bases). V gave up 3 bases and J gave up 2 bases, with 22 bases separating them. The CDR3 has 18 amino acids. CDR1 and CDR2 (germline): SGHRS, YFSETQ.

This clonotype has more than one count but fewer than ten. The chain has TRBV4-1 and TRBJ1-5, with a weak D call TRBD1 (5 bases). Germline loops: CDR1 MGHRA, CDR2 YSYEKL. This CDR3 region has 15 residues. V was trimmed by 1 base and J by 0 bases, leaving 7 bases between them. The CDR3 spells CASSQGGDSNQPQHF. The CDR3 bases are TGCGCCAGCAGCCAAGGGGGGGATAGCAATCAGCCCCAGCATTTT.

This clonotype has at least ten counts. The chain combines TRBV6-5 with TRBJ2-3; D is perhaps TRBD1 (6 bases). The CDR3 has 15 amino acids. Trimming cost V 7 bases and J 0 bases, with 14 bases left between them. Germline CDR1 reads MNHEY; CDR2 reads SVGAGI. CDR3 bases: TGTGCCAGCACCCGAGGGACAACTAGCACAGATACGCAGTATTTT. Translation: CASTRGTTSTDTQYF.

This clonotype was recorded at least ten times. The chain joins TRBV6-1 to TRBJ2-3; maybe TRBD1 (5 bases). V gave up 6 bases and J gave up 1 base, with 14 bases separating them. CDR3 length equals 15 residues. Germline CDR1 and CDR2: MNHNS and SASEGT. CDR3 coding DNA: TGTGCCAGCAGGGTTCAGGGTTGGGGCACAGATACGCAGTATTTT. This sequence encodes CASRVQGWGTDTQYF.

This clonotype was found many times. The chain recombines TRBV13 with TRBJ2-3; D gene uncertain. The CDR3 is 12 amino acids. From germline, CDR1 is PRHDT and CDR2 FYEKMQ (reference sequence). Trimming left V 6 bases short and J 4 bases short, with 8 bases between. The CDR3 DNA follows: TGTGCCAGCAGAGGGCTCTCAGATACGCAGTATTTT. Its protein product is CASRGLSDTQYF.

V and J are TRBV7-9 and TRBJ2-1, with 13 nucleotides matching TRBD2. Unmatched junction bases numbered 5, after V lost 0 bases and J lost 0 bases. The CDR3 is made up of 19 amino acids. Per the germline V gene, CDR1 is SEHNR and CDR2 is FQNEAQ (reference sequence). CDR3 protein: CASSLAGTSGDSSYNEQFF. The CDR3 DNA reads TGTGCCAGCAGCTTAGCAGGGACTAGCGGGGATAGCTCCTACAATGAGCAGTTCTTC. Filled out from reference TRBV7-9 and TRBJ2-1, the complete variable domain reads DTGVSQNPRHKITKRGQNVTFRCDPISEHNRLYWYRQTLGQGPEFLTYFQNEAQLEKSRLLSDRFSAERPKGSFSTLEIQRTEQGDSAMYLCASSLAGTSGDSSYNEQFFGPGTRLTVL.

DNA of the CDR3: TGTGCCAGCAGTACTACGGGACAGGGATACGAGCAGTACTTC. Amino acids: CASSTTGQGYEQYF. The chain links TRBV6-6 to TRBJ2-7; 9 bases are a match to TRBD1. The trim removed 5 bases at V and 4 bases at J, leaving 6 bases unmatched. This CDR3 has 14 residues. Germline V lookup: CDR1 MNHNY, CDR2 SVGAGI (reference sequence).

This clonotype has only a few counts. V usage is TRBV2 and J usage is TRBJ2-5, with no clear D. Trimming cost V 2 bases and J 6 bases, with 10 bases left between them. The CDR3 spans 13 residues. Germline V gives CDR1 SNHLY, CDR2 FYNNEI. The CDR3 coding sequence is TGTGCCAGCAGTGAACGAATTAAGCAGACCCAGTACTTC. Protein product: CASSERIKQTQYF. Supplemented by reference TRBV2 and TRBJ2-5, the full variable domain reads EPEVTQTPSHQVTQMGQEVILRCVPISNHLYFYWYRQILGQKVEFLVSFYNNEISEKSEIFDDQFSVERPDGSNFTLKIRSTKLEDSAMYFCASSERIKQTQYFGPGTRLLVL.

Only a few counts were recorded for this clonotype. The V gene is TRBV20-1, the J gene TRBJ2-7; 10 bases are a match to TRBD2. The CDR3 sequence is 13 residues long. Germline values: CDR1 DFQATT, CDR2 SNEGSKA (reference sequence). V lost 6 bases to trimming and J lost 2 bases; unmatched junction nucleotides: 4. The CDR3 DNA follows: TGCAGTGCCCTTGGACTAGCGGCCTACGAGCAGTACTTC. Translating gives CSALGLAAYEQYF.

This clonotype was picked up a small number of times. The genes are TRBV7-9 and TRBJ2-1; no firm D call. The CDR3 length is 15 residues. Germline assignment: CDR1 SEHNR and CDR2 FQNEAQ (reference sequence). V was pared by 6 bases and J by 10 bases, with 22 bases between. The CDR3 region is CASRPGQVRVREQFF. In DNA, the CDR3 is TGTGCCAGCAGGCCAGGCCAGGTCCGGGTACGGGAGCAGTTCTTC. The whole variable domain, filled in from reference TRBV7-9 and TRBJ2-1, reads DTGVSQNPRHKITKRGQNVTFRCDPISEHNRLYWYRQTLGQGPEFLTYFQNEAQLEKSRLLSDRFSAERPKGSFSTLEIQRTEQGDSAMYLCASRPGQVRVREQFFGPGTRLTVL.

This clonotype was observed a handful of times. The chain uses TRBV27 and TRBJ1-5; D uncertain. From germline, CDR1 is MNHEY and CDR2 SMNVEV (reference sequence). The CDR3 is 13 amino acids. V lost 8 bases and J 0 bases, leaving 8 bases between the germline ends. CDR3 DNA: TGTGCCAGCGGAAACGATAGCAATCAGCCCCAGCATTTT. It is translated as CASGNDSNQPQHF.

This clonotype was counted ten times or more. The chain joins TRBV29-1 to TRBJ2-7, with 7 bases matching TRBD1. V was clipped by 5 bases and J by 5 bases; unmatched bases: 3. The CDR3 has 11 amino acids. Germline V gives CDR1 SQVTM, CDR2 ANQGSEA. CDR3 in amino acids: CSVYQGDEQYF. In DNA form, the CDR3 reads TGCAGCGTTTACCAGGGGGACGAGCAGTACTTC.

The chain carries TRBV20-1 and TRBJ1-3; no reliable D call. This CDR3 region has 14 residues. Trimming removed 3 bases from V and 1 base from J, with 10 bases in between. CDR1 and CDR2 from the germline V gene are DFQATT and SNEGSKA (reference sequence). The CDR3 loop reads CSASYTVSGNTIYF. CDR3 bases: TGCAGTGCTAGTTATACAGTGTCTGGAAACACCATATATTTT.

There are many counts of this clonotype. The rearrangement joins TRBV3-1 to TRBJ1-1; D may be TRBD1 (5 bases). The germline CDR1 and CDR2 sequences are LGHDT and YNNKEL (reference sequence). The V gene lost 7 bases and the J gene lost 4 bases, with 16 bases spanning the gap. The CDR3 contains 14 residues. The CDR3 DNA reads TGTGCCAGCAACCAGCCAGCGAGGGGCACTGAAGCTTTCTTT. This sequence encodes CASNQPARGTEAFF.

This clonotype was seen a handful of times. This chain joins TRBV28 and TRBJ2-7; D might be TRBD2 (6 bases). Germline V gene data show CDR1 as MDHEN and CDR2 as SYDVKM. V was clipped by 7 bases and J by 4 bases, with 20 bases between them. This CDR3 has 15 residues. The CDR3 loop is CASITGAGTRYEQYF. The CDR3 nucleotides are TGTGCCAGCATCACCGGGGCGGGAACCCGTTACGAGCAGTACTTC.

The sample holds many counts of this clonotype. The chain uses TRBV4-2 and TRBJ2-1; TRBD2 matches at 8 bases. The CDR3 sequence is 15 residues long. Trimming took 1 base from V and 7 from J; bases not matched to a gene: 6. CDR1 and CDR2 from the germline V gene are LGHNA and YNFKEQ. In DNA form, the CDR3 reads TGTGCCAGCAGCCAAGTAGCGGGACCGTCGAATGAGCAGTTCTTC. It translates to CASSQVAGPSNEQFF.

Note on this clonotype: This may be a read error: a much more frequent sequence differs by one nucleotide. The chain is built from TRBV12-3 or TRBV12-4 and TRBJ2-7; 7 nucleotides line up with TRBD1. V dropped 4 bases and J dropped 3; count of bases not matched to a gene: 9. This CDR3 is 15 amino acids long. Here the CDR3 reads CASSSSRSGGYEQYF. For the CDR3, the DNA is TGTGCCAGCAGTTCATCTAGGTCAGGGGGCTACGAGCAGTACTTC.

CDR3 region: CSGSAGRVPEAFF. CDR3 coding DNA: TGCAGCGGCTCCGCCGGCAGGGTACCTGAAGCTTTCTTT. The chain employs TRBV29-1 and TRBJ1-1, with a tentative D call TRBD1 (5 bases). V was pared by 7 bases and J by 6 bases, with 18 bases between. The CDR3 contains 13 residues. Germline CDR1 and CDR2: SQVTM and ANQGSEA.

This clonotype was seen a handful of times. The chain employs TRBV7-3 and TRBJ1-1, with 9 bases that match TRBD1. V gave up 2 bases and J gave up 12 bases; unmatched junction bases: 7. The CDR3 runs to 13 residues. Germline V lookup: CDR1 SGHTA, CDR2 FQGTGA. CDR3: CASSLGTGLMTFF. The CDR3 nucleotides read TGTGCCAGCAGCTTAGGGACAGGGTTGATGACTTTCTTT. Looking up the rest from reference TRBV7-3 and TRBJ1-1 gives the full variable domain: GAGVSQTPSNKVTEKGKYVELRCDPISGHTALYWYRQSLGQGPEFLIYFQGTGAADDSGLPNDRFFAVRPEGSVSTLKIQRTERGDSAVYLCASSLGTGLMTFFGQGTRLTVV.

This clonotype appeared a few times. V gene TRBV5-5 combines with J gene TRBJ2-7; 7 positions agree with TRBD1. V was clipped by 0 bases and J by 4 bases; unmatched bases: 7. The CDR3 spans 15 residues. CDR1 and CDR2 (germline): SGHKS, YYEKEE (reference sequence). CDR3 loop: CASSLAVGRGYEQYF. The CDR3 DNA follows: TGTGCCAGCAGCTTGGCCGTTGGCAGGGGGTACGAGCAGTACTTC. The variable domain in full, with the rest retrieved from reference TRBV5-5 and TRBJ2-7, is DAGVTQSPTHLIKTRGQQVTLRCSPISGHKSVSWYQQVLGQGPQFIFQYYEKEERGRGNFPDRFSARQFPNYSSELNVNALLLGDSALYLCASSLAVGRGYEQYFGPGTRLTVT.

This clonotype was counted ten times or more. This chain uses TRBV10-3 with TRBJ2-6; tentative D call: TRBD2 (5 bases). Trimming cost V 0 bases and J 0 bases, with 9 bases left between them. CDR3 length equals 17 residues. Germline assignment: CDR1 ENHRY and CDR2 SYGVKD. As DNA, the CDR3 is TGTGCCATCAGTGAGTCTGGACGGGACTCTGGGGCCAACGTCCTGACTTTC. Protein: CAISESGRDSGANVLTF.

The chain couples TRBV3-1 to TRBJ2-1; perhaps TRBD2 as D (5 bases). CDR3 size: 18 residues. V gave up 0 bases and J gave up 0 bases, with 15 bases separating them. Germline V lookup: CDR1 LGHDT, CDR2 YNNKEL (reference sequence). CDR3 residues: CASSQDGVSASSYNEQFF. The CDR3 DNA reads as TGTGCCAGCAGCCAAGACGGGGTAAGCGCTAGCTCCTACAATGAGCAGTTCTTC.

The rearrangement joins TRBV20-1 to TRBJ2-5, with TRBD2 identical over 10 bases. The CDR3 covers 14 residues. The germline CDR1 and CDR2 sequences are DFQATT and SNEGSKA (reference sequence). V gave up 1 base and J gave up 4 bases; unmatched junction bases: 3. CDR3 protein: CSARVSGGRETQYF. CDR3 coding DNA: TGCAGTGCTAGAGTTAGCGGGGGGAGAGAGACCCAGTACTTC.

The rearrangement joins TRBV7-8 to TRBJ1-5; D remains unclear. CDR3 length: 15 residues. Germline V CDR1 and CDR2: SGHVS, FQNEAQ. V lost 5 bases and J lost 7, with 18 bases in between. CDR3 in amino acids: CASSLPAVRMQPQHF. The CDR3 coding sequence is TGTGCCAGCAGCCTACCGGCGGTCAGAATGCAGCCCCAGCATTTT.

This clonotype was recorded a few times. J is TRBJ2-7 and V is TRBV28; 8 bases line up with TRBD2. The length of the CDR3 is 13 residues. Germline V gene sequence: CDR1 MDHEN, CDR2 SYDVKM. The ends lost 4 bases at V and 5 bases at J; junction bases unmatched: 4. The CDR3 region is CASSSPGLDEQYF. Here the CDR3 DNA reads TGTGCCAGCAGTTCCCCGGGACTAGACGAGCAGTACTTC. Looking up the rest from reference TRBV28 and TRBJ2-7 gives the full variable domain: DVKVTQSSRYLVKRTGEKVFLECVQDMDHENMFWYRQDPGLGLRLIYFSYDVKMKEKGDIPEGYSVSREKKERFSLILESASTNQTSMYLCASSSPGLDEQYFGPGTRLTVT.